This T cell receptor (beta chain) was retrieved from a study of T cells in Graves' hyperthyroidism and ophthalmopathy. For the study at large: Before any treatment, at initial diagnosis, peripheral blood was collected.

The V and J ends lost 3 bases and 2 bases respectively, with 6 bases between them. The CDR3 runs 12 residues. Germline CDR1 and CDR2: GTSNPN and SVGIG (reference sequence). Patients counted as stable if ophthalmopathy did not develop within 18 months. This clonotype was found many times. What was amplified from RNA transcripts were TCR beta CDR3 regions. Initially, a first-round RT-PCR of the TCR CDR3 employed the HTBI primer set. TCRdb re-called the multiplex PCR reads with MiXCR, one entry per CDR3 protein. The sample lists 700,000 or so distinct CDR3 sequences; about a sixth were seen once. J is TRBJ2-3 and V is TRBV30; D is unresolved. The sequence was obtained from a man aged 18 to 30 with Graves' hyperthyroidism. Sequencing used blood. CDR3 sequence: CAWRANTDTQYF. The CDR3 nucleotides are TGTGCCTGGAGGGCCAACACAGATACGCAGTATTTT. The full variable domain, completed using reference TRBV30 and TRBJ2-3, is SQTIHQWPATLVQPVGSPLSLECTVEGTSNPNLYWYRQAAGRGLQLLFYSVGIGQISSEVPQNLSASRPQDRQFILSSKKLLLSDSGFYLCAWRANTDTQYFGPGTRLTVL.